The present entry profiles one T cell receptor (beta chain) with its context. These data originate in a study of technical replicates of blood from a handful of donors. Clones were read by immunoSEQ multiplex PCR, and TCRdb kept only the in-frame ones, dropping some. The sample lists around 68,000 clones; 95% to 98% were seen once. J lost 2 bases, V lost 2 bases, and 6 bases had no gene match. The CDR3 contains 16 residues. Germline CDR1 and CDR2: SGHDT and YYEEEE. This clonotype was obtained from a human donor in good health. This rearrangement joins TRBV5-6 to TRBJ2-5; 10 nucleotides align to TRBD1. Material for sequencing was T cells isolated from PBMCs. The CDR3 spells CASSLLTGGLQETQYF. The DNA of the CDR3 is TGTGCCAGCAGCTTACTGACAGGGGGCCTTCAAGAGACCCAGTACTTC.